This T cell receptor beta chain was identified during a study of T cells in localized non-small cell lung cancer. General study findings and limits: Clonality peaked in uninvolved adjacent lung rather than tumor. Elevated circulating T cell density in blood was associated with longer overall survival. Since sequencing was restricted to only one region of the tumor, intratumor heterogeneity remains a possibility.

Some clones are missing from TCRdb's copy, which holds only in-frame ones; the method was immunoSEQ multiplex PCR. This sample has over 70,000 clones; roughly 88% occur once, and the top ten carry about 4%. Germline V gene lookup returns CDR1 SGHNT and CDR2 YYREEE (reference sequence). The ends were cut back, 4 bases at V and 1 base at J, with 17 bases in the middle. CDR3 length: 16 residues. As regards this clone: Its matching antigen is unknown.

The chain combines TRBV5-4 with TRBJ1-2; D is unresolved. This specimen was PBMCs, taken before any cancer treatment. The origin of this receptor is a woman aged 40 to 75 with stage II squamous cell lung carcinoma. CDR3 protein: CASSPSLDTYNYGYTF. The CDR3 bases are TGTGCCAGCAGCCCATCCCTCGACACCTATAACTATGGCTACACCTTC. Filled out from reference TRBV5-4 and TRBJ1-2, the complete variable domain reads ETGVTQSPTHLIKTRGQQVTLRCSSQSGHNTVSWYQQALGQGPQFIFQYYREEENGRGNFPPRFSGLQFPNYSSELNVNALELDDSALYLCASSPSLDTYNYGYTFGSGTRLTVV.